This T cell receptor (beta chain) was documented in a study of STAT3 mutations in large granular lymphocyte leukemia. Study in general: Immunosuppressive therapy was given to more than half of T-LGLL patients.

Regarding this clone: Its antigen is as yet unknown.

Germline CDR1 and CDR2: SGHRS and YFSETQ. V was clipped by 4 bases and J by 2 bases; unmatched bases: 8. The CDR3 has 15 amino acids. Study conclusions and caveats: In several patients, dominant TCR clone burden exceeded STAT3 mutant burden, suggesting STAT3 mutation arose secondarily. In T-cell large granular lymphocyte leukemia, about half of patients showed multiple immunodominant subclonotypes. In some patients, a small highly pathogenic clone possibly went undetected.

Average productive template count per sample was 35,000 to 50,000. The table came from immunoSEQ multiplex PCR; TCRdb's copy has only in-frame clones and leaves some out. The sample contains thousands of clones, approximately 33% of which appear only once. The sequencing input was PBMCs. This receptor was identified in a human donor with T large granular lymphocyte leukemia. Some clones in this sample may be carry-over from other donors' samples. The chain is built from TRBV5-1 and TRBJ2-7, with 8 bases that match TRBD1. The CDR3 sequence is CASSPQGAFTYEQYF. CDR3 coding DNA: TGCGCCAGCAGCCCGCAGGGGGCGTTTACCTACGAGCAGTACTTC.